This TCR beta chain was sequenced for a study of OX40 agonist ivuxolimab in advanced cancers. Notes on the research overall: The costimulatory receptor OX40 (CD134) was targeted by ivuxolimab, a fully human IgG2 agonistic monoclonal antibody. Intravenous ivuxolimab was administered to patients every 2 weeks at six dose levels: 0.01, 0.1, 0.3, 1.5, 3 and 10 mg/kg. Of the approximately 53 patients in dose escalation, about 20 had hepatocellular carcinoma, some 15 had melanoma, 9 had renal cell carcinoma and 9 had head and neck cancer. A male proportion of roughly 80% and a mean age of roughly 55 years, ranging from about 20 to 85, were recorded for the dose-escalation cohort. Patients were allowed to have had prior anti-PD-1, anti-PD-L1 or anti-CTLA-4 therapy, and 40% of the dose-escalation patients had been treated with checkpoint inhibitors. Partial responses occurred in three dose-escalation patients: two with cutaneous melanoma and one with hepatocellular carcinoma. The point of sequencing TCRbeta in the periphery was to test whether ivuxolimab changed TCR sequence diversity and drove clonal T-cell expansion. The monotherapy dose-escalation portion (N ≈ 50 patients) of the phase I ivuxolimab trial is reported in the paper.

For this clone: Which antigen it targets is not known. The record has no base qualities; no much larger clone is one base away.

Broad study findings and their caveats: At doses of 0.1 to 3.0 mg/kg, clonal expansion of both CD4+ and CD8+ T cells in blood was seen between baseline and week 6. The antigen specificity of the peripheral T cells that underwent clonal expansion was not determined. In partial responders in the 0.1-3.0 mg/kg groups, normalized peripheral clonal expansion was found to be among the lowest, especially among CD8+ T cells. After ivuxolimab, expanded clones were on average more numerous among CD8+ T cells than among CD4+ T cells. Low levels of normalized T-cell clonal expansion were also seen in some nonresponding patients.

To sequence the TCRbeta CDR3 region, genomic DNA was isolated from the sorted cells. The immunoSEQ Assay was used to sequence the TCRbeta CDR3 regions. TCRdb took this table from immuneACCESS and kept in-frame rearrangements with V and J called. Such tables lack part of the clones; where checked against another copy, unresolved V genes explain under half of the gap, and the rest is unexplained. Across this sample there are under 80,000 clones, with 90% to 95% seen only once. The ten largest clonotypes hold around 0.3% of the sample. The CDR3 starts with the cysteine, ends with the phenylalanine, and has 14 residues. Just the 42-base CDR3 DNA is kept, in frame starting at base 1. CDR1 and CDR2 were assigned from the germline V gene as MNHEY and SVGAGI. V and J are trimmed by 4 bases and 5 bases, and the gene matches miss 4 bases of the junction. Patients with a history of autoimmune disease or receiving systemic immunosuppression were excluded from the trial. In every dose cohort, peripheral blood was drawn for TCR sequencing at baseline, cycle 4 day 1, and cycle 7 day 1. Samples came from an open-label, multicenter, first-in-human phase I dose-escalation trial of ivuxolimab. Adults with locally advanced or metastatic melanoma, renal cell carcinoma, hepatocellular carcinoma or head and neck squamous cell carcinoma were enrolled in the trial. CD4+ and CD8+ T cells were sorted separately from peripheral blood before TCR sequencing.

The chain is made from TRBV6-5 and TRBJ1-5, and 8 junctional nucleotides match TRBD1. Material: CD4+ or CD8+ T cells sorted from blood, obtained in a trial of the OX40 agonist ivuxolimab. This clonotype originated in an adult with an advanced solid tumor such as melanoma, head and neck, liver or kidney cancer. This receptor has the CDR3 CASSFDRGYQPQHF. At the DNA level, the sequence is TGTGCCAGCAGTTTTGACAGGGGATATCAGCCCCAGCATTTT.